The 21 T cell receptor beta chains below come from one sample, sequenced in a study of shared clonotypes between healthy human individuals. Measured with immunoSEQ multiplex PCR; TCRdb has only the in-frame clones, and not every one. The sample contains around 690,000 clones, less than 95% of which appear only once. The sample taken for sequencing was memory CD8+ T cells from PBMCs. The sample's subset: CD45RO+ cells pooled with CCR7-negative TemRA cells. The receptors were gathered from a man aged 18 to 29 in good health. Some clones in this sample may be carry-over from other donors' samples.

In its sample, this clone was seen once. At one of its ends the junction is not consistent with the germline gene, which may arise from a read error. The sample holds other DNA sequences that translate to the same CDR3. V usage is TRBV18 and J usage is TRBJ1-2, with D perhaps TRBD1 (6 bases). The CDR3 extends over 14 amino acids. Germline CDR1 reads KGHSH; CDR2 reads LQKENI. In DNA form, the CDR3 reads TGTGCCAGCTCACGGACAGAAAGTAACTATGGCTACACTTTC. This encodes CASSRTESNYGYTF.

The CDR3 region has the DNA TGTGCCAGCAGTGACTTAAGGGGGGTTAACACCGGGGAGCTGTTTTTT. It codes for CASSDLRGVNTGELFF. The gene calls are TRBV6-4 and TRBJ2-2; perhaps D is TRBD1 or TRBD2 (6 bases each). In germline, CDR1 is MRHNA, CDR2 SNTAGT. Trimming shortened V by 1 base and J by 2 bases, and 11 bases separated the two germline ends. The CDR3 is made up of 16 amino acids.

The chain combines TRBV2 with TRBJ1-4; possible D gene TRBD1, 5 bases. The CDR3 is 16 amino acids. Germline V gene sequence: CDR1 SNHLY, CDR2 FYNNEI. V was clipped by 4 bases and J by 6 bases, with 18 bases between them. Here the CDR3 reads CASSGPGWGDHEKLFF. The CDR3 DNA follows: TGTGCCAGCAGTGGACCTGGGTGGGGGGATCATGAAAAACTGTTTTTT. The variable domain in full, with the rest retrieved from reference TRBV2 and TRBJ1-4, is EPEVTQTPSHQVTQMGQEVILRCVPISNHLYFYWYRQILGQKVEFLVSFYNNEISEKSEIFDDQFSVERPDGSNFTLKIRSTKLEDSAMYFCASSGPGWGDHEKLFFGSGTQLSVL.

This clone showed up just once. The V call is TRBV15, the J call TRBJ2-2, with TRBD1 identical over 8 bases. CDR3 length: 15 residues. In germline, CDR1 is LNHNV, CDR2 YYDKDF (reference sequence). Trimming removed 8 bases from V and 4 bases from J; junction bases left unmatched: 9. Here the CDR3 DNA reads TGTGCCACCCAGGCAGGGGGCAATATCACCGGGGAGCTGTTTTTT. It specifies CATQAGGNITGELFF.

The chain's CDR3 is CASSLRTGGYNEQFF. The CDR3 DNA follows: TGTGCCAGCAGCTTGAGGACAGGGGGGTACAATGAGCAGTTCTTC. V gene TRBV5-4 combines with J gene TRBJ2-1; TRBD1 matches at 10 bases. With 1 base clipped from V and 4 bases from J, the junction kept 2 bases outside the gene matches. CDR1 SGHNT and CDR2 YYREEE come from the germline V gene (reference sequence). The CDR3 extends over 15 amino acids.

CDR3 coding DNA: TGTGCCAGCAGCGTAGTTCCGGGCAGGGGTAGGAATGGCTACACCTTC. It specifies CASSVVPGRGRNGYTF. The rearrangement uses TRBV9 and TRBJ1-2, with D possibly matching TRBD1 (6 bases). From germline, CDR1 is SGDLS and CDR2 YYNGEE. Trimming shortened V by 0 bases and J by 6 bases, and 18 bases separated the two germline ends. The CDR3 consists of 16 residues.

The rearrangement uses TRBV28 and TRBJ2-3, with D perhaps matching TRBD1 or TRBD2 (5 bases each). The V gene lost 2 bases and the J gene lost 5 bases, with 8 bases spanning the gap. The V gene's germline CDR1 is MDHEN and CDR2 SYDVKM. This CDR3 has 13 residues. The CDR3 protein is CASSLTRGDTQYF. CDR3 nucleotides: TGTGCCAGCAGTTTAACGAGGGGAGATACGCAGTATTTT.

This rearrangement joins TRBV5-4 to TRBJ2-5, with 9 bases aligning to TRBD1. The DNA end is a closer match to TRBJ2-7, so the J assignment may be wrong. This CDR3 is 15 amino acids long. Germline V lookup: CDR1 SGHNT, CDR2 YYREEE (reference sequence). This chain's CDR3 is CASSLDRGLGYEQYF. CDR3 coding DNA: TGTGCCAGCAGCTTGGACAGGGGGCTGGGGTACGAGCAGTACTTC.

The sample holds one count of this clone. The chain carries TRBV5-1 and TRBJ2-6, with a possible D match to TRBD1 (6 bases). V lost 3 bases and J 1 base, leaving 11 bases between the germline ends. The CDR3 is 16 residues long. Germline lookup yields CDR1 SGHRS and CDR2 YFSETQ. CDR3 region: CASSSRDTSGANVLTF. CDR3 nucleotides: TGCGCCAGCAGCTCCCGGGACACTTCTGGGGCCAACGTCCTGACTTTC.

The CDR3 loop reads CASSGEVHGYTF. CDR3 in DNA: TGTGCCAGCTCGGGGGAAGTTCATGGCTACACCTTC. V is TRBV6-5 and J is TRBJ1-2; tentatively, D is TRBD1 (5 bases). The ends were cut back, 8 bases at V and 6 bases at J, with 13 bases in the middle. CDR1 and CDR2 (germline): MNHEY, SVGAGI. The CDR3 runs to 12 residues.

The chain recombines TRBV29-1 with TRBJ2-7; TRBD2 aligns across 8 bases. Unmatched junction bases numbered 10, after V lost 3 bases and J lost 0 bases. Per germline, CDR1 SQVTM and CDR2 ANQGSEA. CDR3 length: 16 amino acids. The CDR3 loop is CSVEGLAGRVSYEQYF. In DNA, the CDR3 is TGCAGCGTTGAGGGTCTAGCGGGCCGAGTCTCCTACGAGCAGTACTTC.

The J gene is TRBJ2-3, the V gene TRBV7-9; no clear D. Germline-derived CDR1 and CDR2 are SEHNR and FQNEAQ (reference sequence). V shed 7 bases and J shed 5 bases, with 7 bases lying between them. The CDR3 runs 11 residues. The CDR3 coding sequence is TGTGCCAGCACCGAGAGAGATACGCAGTATTTT. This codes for CASTERDTQYF. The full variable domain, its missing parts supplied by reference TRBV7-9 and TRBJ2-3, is DTGVSQNPRHKITKRGQNVTFRCDPISEHNRLYWYRQTLGQGPEFLTYFQNEAQLEKSRLLSDRFSAERPKGSFSTLEIQRTEQGDSAMYLCASTERDTQYFGPGTRLTVL.

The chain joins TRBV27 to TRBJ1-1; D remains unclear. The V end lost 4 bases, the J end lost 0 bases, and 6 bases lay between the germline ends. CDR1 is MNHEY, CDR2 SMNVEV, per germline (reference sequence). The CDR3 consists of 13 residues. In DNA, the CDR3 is TGTGCCAGCAGTTCTACGATGAACACTGAAGCTTTCTTT. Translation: CASSSTMNTEAFF.

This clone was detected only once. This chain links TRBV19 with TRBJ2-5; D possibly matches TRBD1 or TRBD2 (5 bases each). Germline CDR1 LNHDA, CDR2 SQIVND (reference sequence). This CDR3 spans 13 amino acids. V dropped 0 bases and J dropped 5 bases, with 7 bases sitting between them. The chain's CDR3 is CASSIDGAETQYF. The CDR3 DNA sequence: TGTGCCAGTAGTATAGACGGGGCTGAGACCCAGTACTTC.

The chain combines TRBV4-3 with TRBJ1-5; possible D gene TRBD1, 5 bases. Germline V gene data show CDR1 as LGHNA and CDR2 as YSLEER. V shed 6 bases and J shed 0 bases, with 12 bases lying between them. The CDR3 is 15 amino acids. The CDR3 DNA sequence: TGCGCCAGCAGTCCGGGACGGTATAGCAATCAGCCCCAGCATTTT. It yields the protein CASSPGRYSNQPQHF.

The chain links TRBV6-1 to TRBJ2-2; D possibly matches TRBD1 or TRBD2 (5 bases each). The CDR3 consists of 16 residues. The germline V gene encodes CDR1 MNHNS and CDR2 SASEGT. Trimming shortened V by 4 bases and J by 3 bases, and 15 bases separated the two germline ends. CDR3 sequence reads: CASSGGSPIDTGELFF. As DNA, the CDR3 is TGTGCCAGCAGTGGGGGGTCCCCAATAGACACCGGGGAGCTGTTTTTT.

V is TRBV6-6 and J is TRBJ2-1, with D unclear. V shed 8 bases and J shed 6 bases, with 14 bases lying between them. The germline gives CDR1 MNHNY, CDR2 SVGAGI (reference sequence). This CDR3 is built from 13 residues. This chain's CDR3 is CASWFVVGNEQFF. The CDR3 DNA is TGTGCCAGCTGGTTTGTCGTTGGCAATGAGCAGTTCTTC.

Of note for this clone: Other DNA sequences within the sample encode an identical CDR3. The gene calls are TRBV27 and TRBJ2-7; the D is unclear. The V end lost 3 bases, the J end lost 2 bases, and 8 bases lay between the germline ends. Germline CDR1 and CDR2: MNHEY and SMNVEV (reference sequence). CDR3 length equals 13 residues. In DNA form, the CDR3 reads TGTGCCAGCAGTTTGGGTAGGCCCTACGAGCAGTACTTC. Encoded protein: CASSLGRPYEQYF.

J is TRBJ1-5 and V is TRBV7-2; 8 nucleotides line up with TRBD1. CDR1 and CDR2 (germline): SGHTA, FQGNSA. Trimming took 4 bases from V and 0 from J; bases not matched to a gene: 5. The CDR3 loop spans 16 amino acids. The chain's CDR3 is CASSSRTGNSNQPQHF. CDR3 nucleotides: TGTGCCAGCAGCTCCCGGACAGGGAATAGCAATCAGCCCCAGCATTTT.

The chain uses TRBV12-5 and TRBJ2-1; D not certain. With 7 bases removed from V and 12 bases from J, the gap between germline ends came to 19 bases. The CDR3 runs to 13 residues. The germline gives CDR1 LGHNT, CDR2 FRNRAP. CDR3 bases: TGTGCTAGTGACTCCCCGACTGGGGATGGGCAGTTCTTC. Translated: CASDSPTGDGQFF.

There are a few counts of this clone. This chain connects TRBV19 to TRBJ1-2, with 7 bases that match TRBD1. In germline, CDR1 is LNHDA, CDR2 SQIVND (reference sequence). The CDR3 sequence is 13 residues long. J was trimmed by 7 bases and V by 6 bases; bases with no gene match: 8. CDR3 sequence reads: CASSDRAYGGYTF. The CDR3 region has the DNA TGTGCCAGTAGCGACAGGGCTTATGGTGGCTACACCTTC. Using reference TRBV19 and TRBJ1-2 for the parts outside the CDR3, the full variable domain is DGGITQSPKYLFRKEGQNVTLSCEQNLNHDAMYWYRQDPGQGLRLIYYSQIVNDFQKGDIAEGYSVSREKKESFPLTVTSAQKNPTAFYLCASSDRAYGGYTFGSGTRLTVV.